The 19 T cell receptor beta chains below all came from one sample that was sequenced in a study of shared clonotypes between healthy human individuals. Naive CD8 cells lacked CD45RO and underwent positive selection for CCR7, leaving out terminally differentiated effector memory CD45RA+ cells. Profiling relied on immunoSEQ multiplex PCR, and the TCRdb table lists in-frame clones only, not all of them. The data show around 1.9 million clones, about 93% seen once. The sample consisted of naive CD8+ T cells from PBMCs. The receptors originated from a man between 18 and 29 years old in good health. Some clones in this sample may be carry-over from other donors' samples.

This clone was seen just once. This chain connects TRBV9 to TRBJ2-5, with 12 bases aligning to TRBD1. Germline lookup yields CDR1 SGDLS and CDR2 YYNGEE. J was trimmed by 5 bases and V by 4 bases; bases with no gene match: 6. This CDR3 is 15 amino acids long. CDR3 in DNA: TGTGCCAGCAGCCCGGGACAGGGGGCGCGTGAGACCCAGTACTTC. This gives the protein CASSPGQGARETQYF.

The sample holds a few counts of this clone. Other DNA sequences in the sample encode the same CDR3. This chain uses TRBV7-9 with TRBJ2-7; D not certain. The CDR3 is 11 amino acids. Germline V gene lookup returns CDR1 SEHNR and CDR2 FQNEAQ (reference sequence). The V gene lost 5 bases and the J gene lost 4 bases, with 6 bases spanning the gap. The CDR3 loop reads CASSISYEQYF. The CDR3 DNA sequence: TGTGCCAGCAGCATCTCATACGAGCAGTACTTC.

J is TRBJ1-1 and V is TRBV12-5, with TRBD1 identical over 7 bases. Germline V gene lookup returns CDR1 LGHNT and CDR2 FRNRAP. The V gene end was trimmed by 4 bases and the J gene end by 7 bases; junction bases not matched to a gene: 9. The CDR3 totals 14 residues. Written as DNA, the CDR3 is TGTGCTAGTGGTTCGGGGGACAGACCAGTTGAAGCTTTCTTT. The encoded protein is CASGSGDRPVEAFF.

As regards this clone: Other nucleotide sequences from this sample produce the same CDR3. The J gene is TRBJ1-1, the V gene TRBV7-9; D perhaps matches TRBD1 (5 bases). Germline V gene lookup returns CDR1 SEHNR and CDR2 FQNEAQ (reference sequence). CDR3 size: 13 residues. The germline V and J ends were trimmed by 0 bases and 4 bases, with 6 bases remaining between them. The CDR3 loop reads CASSLAGVTEAFF. Here the CDR3 DNA reads TGTGCCAGCAGCTTAGCAGGGGTCACTGAAGCTTTCTTT.

V usage is TRBV6-5 and J usage is TRBJ2-7; D gene unclear. V lost 0 bases and J 2 bases, leaving 14 bases between the germline ends. This CDR3 comprises 16 residues. Germline CDR1 is MNHEY and CDR2 is SVGAGI. The CDR3 here is CASSYSTRRPTYEQYF. The CDR3 nucleotides read TGTGCCAGCAGTTACTCGACCCGCCGGCCAACCTACGAGCAGTACTTC.

This chain joins TRBV4-3 and TRBJ2-1; 7 bases fit TRBD2. The CDR3 consists of 18 residues. The germline gives CDR1 LGHNA, CDR2 YSLEER. Losses at the gene ends were 0 bases for V and 2 bases for J; bases not matched to a gene: 10. The CDR3 reads CASSQDWRREVPYNEQFF. CDR3 DNA sequence: TGCGCCAGCAGCCAAGATTGGAGACGGGAGGTCCCCTACAATGAGCAGTTCTTC.

CDR3 nucleotides: TGTGCCAGCAGTTTCGGCAGGGGGTCTGCGGGAGAAGTGACAGATACGCAGTATTTT. This encodes CASSFGRGSAGEVTDTQYF. The rearrangement links TRBV28 to TRBJ2-3, with D perhaps assigned TRBD1 or TRBD2 (7 bases each). V was trimmed by 3 bases and J by 3 bases, leaving 25 bases between them. The CDR3 has 19 amino acids. Germline assignment: CDR1 MDHEN and CDR2 SYDVKM.

The rearrangement uses TRBV19 and TRBJ2-1; D gene uncertain. This CDR3 is 14 amino acids long. The germline V gene has CDR1 LNHDA and CDR2 SQIVND (reference sequence). V was shortened by 1 base and J by 5 bases, with 9 bases between the two germline ends. The CDR3 region is CASSIGPKNNEQFF. In DNA form, the CDR3 reads TGTGCCAGTAGTATAGGCCCAAAGAACAATGAGCAGTTCTTC.

The chain links TRBV19 to TRBJ1-1; D is uncertain. Between the trimmed V and J ends, which lost 5 bases and 1 base, there was a span of 8 bases. This CDR3 has 13 amino acids. CDR1 is LNHDA and CDR2 is SQIVND in the germline V gene (reference sequence). CDR3 protein: CASSFPENTEAFF. CDR3 sequence (DNA): TGTGCCAGTAGTTTTCCCGAGAACACTGAAGCTTTCTTT.

The genes are TRBV4-1 and TRBJ2-5; no firm D call. V was trimmed by 0 bases and J by 5 bases, leaving 10 bases between them. The CDR3 extends over 14 amino acids. Germline V gives CDR1 MGHRA, CDR2 YSYEKL. The CDR3 nucleotides read TGCGCCAGCAGCCAAGATCTGGTTCTTGAGACCCAGTACTTC. Translated, it gives CASSQDLVLETQYF.

This clone is a singleton in its sample. One end of the junction is discordant with germline, which a read error may explain. The chain joins TRBV7-9 to TRBJ2-4; no clear D. Germline CDR1 reads SEHNR; CDR2 reads FQNEAQ (reference sequence). The CDR3 covers 16 residues. CDR3 protein: CASSFPQVPPKDIQYF. The DNA of the CDR3 is TGTGCCAGCAGCTTCCCCCAAGTCCCCCCCAAAGACATTCAGTACTTC.

This clone was seen a single time. This rearrangement joins TRBV9 to TRBJ2-7; TRBD2 matches 15 bases. V dropped 3 bases and J dropped 7; count of bases not matched to a gene: 2. There are 14 residues in the CDR3. CDR1 is SGDLS and CDR2 is YYNGEE in the germline V gene. The CDR3 loop is CASSAGTSGREQYF. The CDR3 DNA reads as TGTGCCAGCAGCGCCGGGACTAGCGGGAGGGAGCAGTACTTC.

The chain uses TRBV5-4 and TRBJ2-3, with D hard to call. The CDR3 is 11 amino acids. Germline CDR1 and CDR2: SGHNT and YYREEE (reference sequence). Deletions cut 4 bases from V and 6 bases from J, with 6 bases between. CDR3 in DNA: TGTGCCAGCAGCACGTACGATACGCAGTATTTT. This encodes CASSTYDTQYF.

This chain joins TRBV28 and TRBJ1-1; the D is unclear. Germline assignment: CDR1 MDHEN and CDR2 SYDVKM. The CDR3 is made up of 13 amino acids. Trimming removed 7 bases at V and 1 base at J, with 10 bases between. As DNA, the CDR3 is TGTGCCAGCACCCTCAGTTGGAACACTGAAGCTTTCTTT. It encodes CASTLSWNTEAFF.

The gene calls are TRBV30 and TRBJ2-7; D is ambiguous. Trimming removed 2 bases at V and 2 bases at J, with 10 bases between. The CDR3 is made up of 13 amino acids. The germline V gene encodes CDR1 GTSNPN and CDR2 SVGIG (reference sequence). This chain's CDR3 is CAWSFEIPYEQYF. The CDR3 bases are TGTGCCTGGAGTTTTGAGATTCCCTACGAGCAGTACTTC. Full variable domain (outside the CDR3, taken from reference TRBV30 and TRBJ2-7): SQTIHQWPATLVQPVGSPLSLECTVEGTSNPNLYWYRQAAGRGLQLLFYSVGIGQISSEVPQNLSASRPQDRQFILSSKKLLLSDSGFYLCAWSFEIPYEQYFGPGTRLTVT.

The chain uses TRBV7-9 and TRBJ1-2; D is ambiguous. CDR3 size: 14 residues. Germline V lookup: CDR1 SEHNR, CDR2 FQNEAQ (reference sequence). The ends were cut back, 0 bases at V and 8 bases at J, with 13 bases in the middle. CDR3 coding DNA: TGTGCCAGCAGCTTAGCGGTTGACCACGGCGGCTACACCTTC. This codes for CASSLAVDHGGYTF.

The chain is built from TRBV7-6 and TRBJ2-1; TRBD2 agrees at 9 bases. V lost 3 bases, J lost 7 bases, and 1 base stayed unmatched. The CDR3 sequence is 13 residues long. Germline loops: CDR1 SGHVS, CDR2 FNYEAQ. The CDR3 DNA follows: TGTGCCAGCAGCTTGGCGGGGGGGAATGAGCAGTTCTTC. Amino acid sequence: CASSLAGGNEQFF.

The chain couples TRBV19 to TRBJ2-2; D possibly corresponds to TRBD2 (5 bases). Germline V gives CDR1 LNHDA, CDR2 SQIVND (reference sequence). V was trimmed by 7 bases and J by 4 bases, leaving 16 bases between them. The CDR3 contains 15 residues. As DNA, the CDR3 is TGTGCCAGTACCCCTGGGAGCGGTCTCACCGGGGAGCTGTTTTTT. Encoded protein: CASTPGSGLTGELFF.

The chain combines TRBV5-5 with TRBJ1-2; D remains ambiguous. There are 14 residues in the CDR3. Germline V gives CDR1 SGHKS, CDR2 YYEKEE (reference sequence). Trimming pared 4 bases from V and 4 bases from J, leaving 14 bases between. The CDR3 nucleotides are TGTGCCAGCAGCCCAGGAGTTTACTTCTATGGCTACACCTTC. Residues: CASSPGVYFYGYTF.